Below, 27 T cell receptor beta chains from the same sample are listed, as sequenced in a study of T-cell memory formation after mild COVID-19. One entry per CDR3 protein, called by TCRdb with MiXCR from the 5' RACE reads. The repertoire consists of more than 250,000 distinct CDR3 sequences, with around 15% occurring once and the leading ten covering approximately 25%. The sequenced sample was PBMCs or a T cell subset sorted from them (not recorded which). The receptors originated from a man aged 18 to 30 who had mild COVID-19 (a few samples of this study predate the infection). Cell type and time point are not known.

The chain combines TRBV7-2 with TRBJ1-4, with D hard to call. The CDR3 covers 15 residues. V shed 5 bases and J shed 4 bases, with 14 bases lying between them. Germline lookup yields CDR1 SGHTA and CDR2 FQGNSA. CDR3 region: CASSAYLQVNEKLFF. The CDR3 coding sequence is TGTGCCAGCAGCGCCTATCTGCAAGTTAATGAAAAACTGTTTTTT.

The J gene is TRBJ2-5, the V gene TRBV4-3; D remains ambiguous. The ends were cut back, 0 bases at V and 3 bases at J, with 11 bases in the middle. This CDR3 is built from 15 residues. CDR1 LGHNA and CDR2 YSLEER come from the germline V gene. CDR3 bases: TGCGCCAGCAGCCAAGATTACACAGATAAAGAGACCCAGTACTTC. This gives the protein CASSQDYTDKETQYF.

This clonotype occurred a few times. This chain joins TRBV9 and TRBJ2-5; TRBD1 might be the D (6 bases). The V gene lost 1 base and the J gene lost 4 bases, with 11 bases spanning the gap. Germline loops: CDR1 SGDLS, CDR2 YYNGEE. The CDR3 runs 14 residues. This CDR3 reads CASSVTGFPETQYF. DNA of the CDR3: TGTGCCAGCAGCGTAACAGGGTTCCCAGAGACCCAGTACTTC.

The CDR3 spells CSVTGLSSYEQYF. Here the CDR3 DNA reads TGCAGCGTTACAGGCCTCAGCTCCTACGAGCAGTACTTC. The chain links TRBV29-1 to TRBJ2-7; weak D call: TRBD1 (5 bases). Trimming stripped 5 bases from V and 0 bases from J, with 11 bases between. CDR1 and CDR2 from the germline V gene are SQVTM and ANQGSEA. CDR3 length: 13 amino acids.

V usage is TRBV27 and J usage is TRBJ2-7; D remains unclear. The CDR3 has 14 amino acids. From germline, CDR1 is MNHEY and CDR2 SMNVEV (reference sequence). V gave up 0 bases and J gave up 3 bases, with 9 bases separating them. DNA of the CDR3: TGTGCCAGCAGTTTATCAGCAGGTCTCTACGAGCAGTACTTC. Its translation is CASSLSAGLYEQYF.

This clonotype was counted many times. The V and J genes are TRBV9 and TRBJ2-1; maybe TRBD1 (6 bases). This CDR3 region has 15 residues. The V end was cut by 4 bases, the J end by 3 bases, with 14 bases between. CDR1 is SGDLS, CDR2 YYNGEE, per germline. The CDR3 loop is CASSPPGGLYNEQFF. In DNA form, the CDR3 reads TGTGCCAGCAGCCCTCCTGGGGGCCTCTACAATGAGCAGTTCTTC. The full variable domain, rest sourced from reference TRBV9 and TRBJ2-1, is DSGVTQTPKHLITATGQRVTLRCSPRSGDLSVYWYQQSLDQGLQFLIQYYNGEERAKGNILERFSAQQFPDLHSELNLSSLELGDSALYFCASSPPGGLYNEQFFGPGTRLTVL.

The gene calls are TRBV5-8 and TRBJ2-1; the D gene is possibly TRBD2 (6 bases). V was cut by 3 bases and J by 2 bases, with 18 bases left in between. The germline gives CDR1 SGHTS, CDR2 YDEGEE. CDR3 length equals 17 residues. The CDR3 DNA follows: TGTGCCAGCAGCTCCGAACCGGAGGGGCTCCCCTACAATGAGCAGTTCTTC. This codes for CASSSEPEGLPYNEQFF.

The chain has TRBV7-8 and TRBJ2-7; D not resolved. Between the trimmed V and J ends, which lost 5 bases and 2 bases, there was a span of 10 bases. This CDR3 contains 13 residues. Germline CDR1 SGHVS, CDR2 FQNEAQ. Here the CDR3 DNA reads TGTGCCAGCAGCCTGACTCCGGCCTACGAGCAGTACGTC. It translates to CASSLTPAYEQYV.

This clonotype was picked up a small number of times. The CDR3 loop is CASSWGPTTQYF. The CDR3 DNA is TGTGCCAGCAGCTGGGGGCCGACTACGCAGTATTTT. The rearrangement links TRBV11-2 to TRBJ2-3, with TRBD1 as a possible D gene (6 bases). This CDR3 contains 12 residues. From germline, CDR1 is SGHAT and CDR2 FQNNGV. V dropped 4 bases and J dropped 8 bases, with 10 bases sitting between them.

This clonotype was seen a single time. This chain links TRBV5-6 with TRBJ2-6; D is perhaps TRBD1 or TRBD2 (7 bases each). The CDR3 sequence is 15 residues long. V was cut by 6 bases and J by 2 bases, with 12 bases left in between. The germline CDR1 and CDR2 sequences are SGHDT and YYEEEE. The CDR3 sequence: CASIPGGAGANVLTF. The CDR3 DNA reads TGTGCCAGCATCCCAGGGGGGGCTGGGGCCAACGTCCTGACTTTC.

The chain uses TRBV29-1 and TRBJ2-1; a weak D match, TRBD2 (5 bases). CDR3 length equals 12 residues. V gave up 7 bases and J gave up 4 bases, with 11 bases separating them. Germline CDR1 reads SQVTM; CDR2 reads ANQGSEA. The DNA for the CDR3 is TGCAGCGCCGGTGGAGGATACAATGAGCAGTTCTTC. It translates to CSAGGGYNEQFF.

This clonotype was picked up many times. The J gene is TRBJ1-2, the V gene TRBV20-1, with no clear D. Germline V gives CDR1 DFQATT, CDR2 SNEGSKA (reference sequence). V was clipped by 1 base and J by 8 bases, with 11 bases between them. The CDR3 has 12 residues. The CDR3 loop is CSARVTSGGYTF. In DNA form, the CDR3 reads TGCAGTGCTAGAGTAACCTCGGGCGGCTACACCTTC.

The V gene is TRBV7-2, the J gene TRBJ1-5; TRBD1 matches at 8 bases. The junction had 7 bases not matched to a gene; V was cut back by 5 bases and J by 7 bases. The CDR3 has 14 residues. Germline lookup yields CDR1 SGHTA and CDR2 FQGNSA. CDR3 residues: CASSDHRGEQPQHF. CDR3 DNA sequence: TGTGCCAGCAGCGACCACAGGGGGGAACAGCCCCAGCATTTT.

This clonotype showed up just a few times. The chain is built from TRBV7-6 and TRBJ1-1; maybe TRBD1 (6 bases). The CDR3 contains 13 residues. V was shortened by 5 bases and J by 8 bases, with 15 bases between the two germline ends. CDR1 SGHVS and CDR2 FNYEAQ come from the germline V gene. The CDR3 protein is CASSLGGSGEAFF. The CDR3 DNA reads TGTGCCAGCAGCCTAGGGGGAAGCGGAGAAGCTTTCTTT.

This clonotype was observed a handful of times. In DNA form, the CDR3 reads TGTGCCAGCAGTTATTTTGGACCCAACGATTCACCCCTCCACTTT. This translates into CASSYFGPNDSPLHF. The J gene is TRBJ1-6, the V gene TRBV6-6, with D unclear. The CDR3 sequence is 15 residues long. Germline CDR1 MNHNY, CDR2 SVGAGI (reference sequence). V lost 3 bases and J 8 bases, leaving 14 bases between the germline ends.

The genes are TRBV7-2 and TRBJ2-5; a possible D gene is TRBD2 (5 bases). The CDR3 sequence is 13 residues long. Trimming pared 2 bases from V and 5 bases from J, leaving 9 bases between. The V gene's germline CDR1 is SGHTA and CDR2 FQGNSA. The DNA of the CDR3 is TGTGCCAGCAGCTTATCGACTACGGAGACCCAGTACTTC. It yields the protein CASSLSTTETQYF. Looking up the rest from reference TRBV7-2 and TRBJ2-5 gives the full variable domain: GAGVSQSPSNKVTEKGKDVELRCDPISGHTALYWYRQSLGQGLEFLIYFQGNSAPDKSGLPSDRFSAERTGGSVSTLTIQRTQQEDSAVYLCASSLSTTETQYFGPGTRLLVL.

The rearrangement uses TRBV29-1 and TRBJ1-4; D unresolved. The CDR3 has 12 amino acids. Trimming removed 4 bases at V and 8 bases at J, with 11 bases between. Germline V CDR1 and CDR2: SQVTM, ANQGSEA. CDR3 in amino acids: CSVGPSSEKLFF. The DNA of the CDR3 is TGCAGCGTTGGTCCCTCCTCGGAAAAACTGTTTTTT.

This clonotype was observed a handful of times. The V and J genes are TRBV11-2 and TRBJ1-1; D is ambiguous. The CDR3 runs 11 residues. Germline assignment: CDR1 SGHAT and CDR2 FQNNGV. Trimming removed 2 bases from V and 11 bases from J, with 9 bases in between. DNA for the CDR3: TGTGCCAGCAGCTTATTGGGAGGGGCTTTCTTT. It specifies CASSLLGGAFF.

J is TRBJ1-2 and V is TRBV18; D gene unclear. V lost 3 bases, J lost 2 bases, and 10 bases lay in between. The CDR3 spans 14 residues. Germline CDR1 reads KGHSH; CDR2 reads LQKENI. The DNA of the CDR3 is TGTGCCAGCTCACCGGCAGTTACGAACTATGGCTACACCTTC. Its protein is CASSPAVTNYGYTF.

CDR3 in DNA: TGCAGCGTTGAAGTATACGGTACGCAGTATTTT. This encodes CSVEVYGTQYF. The J gene is TRBJ2-3, the V gene TRBV29-1, with D unresolved. CDR3 size: 11 residues. Looked up from germline, CDR1 is SQVTM and CDR2 is ANQGSEA. V lost 1 base and J 8 bases, leaving 7 bases between the germline ends.

The sample holds a few counts of this clonotype. This sequence joins TRBV5-1 and TRBJ2-2, with D possibly called TRBD1 or TRBD2 (5 bases each). V was cut by 3 bases and J by 4 bases, with 10 bases left in between. The CDR3 totals 14 residues. Germline V lookup: CDR1 SGHRS, CDR2 YFSETQ. Here the CDR3 DNA reads TGCGCCAGCAGCTCAGTTGGGACCACCGGGGAGCTGTTTTTT. It is translated as CASSSVGTTGELFF.

J is TRBJ2-1 and V is TRBV2; 9 bases map to TRBD1. Germline V CDR1 and CDR2: SNHLY, FYNNEI. Unmatched junction bases numbered 4, after V lost 8 bases and J lost 8 bases. This CDR3 is 12 amino acids long. In nucleotides, the CDR3 is TGTGCCAGCGGACAGGGGCATCATGAGCAGTTCTTC. Amino acid sequence: CASGQGHHEQFF.

This clonotype was observed many times. V gene TRBV5-1 combines with J gene TRBJ2-5; D call uncertain. In germline, CDR1 is SGHRS, CDR2 YFSETQ. The CDR3 is 12 amino acids. Trimming stripped 0 bases from V and 10 bases from J, with 10 bases between. CDR3 in amino acids: CASSLARVGQYF. The CDR3 DNA reads as TGCGCCAGCAGCTTGGCACGAGTAGGCCAGTACTTC. Variable domain in full (rest from reference TRBV5-1 and TRBJ2-5): KAGVTQTPRYLIKTRGQQVTLSCSPISGHRSVSWYQQTPGQGLQFLFEYFSETQRNKGNFPGRFSGRQFSNSRSEMNVSTLELGDSALYLCASSLARVGQYFGPGTRLLVL.

CDR3 coding DNA: TGTGCCAGCAGCCTTCTATTCGGGACAGGGAACACTGAAGCTTTCTTT. It translates to CASSLLFGTGNTEAFF. This chain uses TRBV14 with TRBJ1-1; 8 positions match TRBD1. The CDR3 length is 16 residues. Germline-derived CDR1 and CDR2 are SGHDN and FVKESK. J gave up 1 base and V 4 bases, and 8 bases lay outside the gene matches.

This chain joins TRBV7-9 and TRBJ1-3; weak D call: TRBD1 (6 bases). The CDR3 contains 14 residues. The V gene lost 8 bases and the J gene lost 4 bases, with 15 bases spanning the gap. Germline V gene lookup returns CDR1 SEHNR and CDR2 FQNEAQ (reference sequence). CDR3 protein: CASEPGVTGNTIYF. Here the CDR3 DNA reads TGTGCCAGCGAACCAGGGGTTACCGGAAACACCATATATTTT.

This clonotype was recorded at least ten times. This chain joins TRBV4-1 and TRBJ2-7; 9 positions agree with TRBD1. V lost 4 bases to trimming and J lost 3 bases; unmatched junction nucleotides: 4. CDR1 MGHRA and CDR2 YSYEKL come from the germline V gene. The CDR3 covers 14 residues. Written as DNA, the CDR3 is TGCGCCAGCAGCCGGACAGGGGAGAGCTACGAGCAGTACTTC. Translating it yields CASSRTGESYEQYF.

This clonotype was picked up a small number of times. The gene calls are TRBV4-1 and TRBJ1-2; possible D gene TRBD1, 5 bases. Germline V CDR1 and CDR2: MGHRA, YSYEKL. This CDR3 has 13 residues. V was cut by 0 bases and J by 8 bases, with 10 bases left in between. CDR3 DNA sequence: TGCGCCAGCAGCCAAGACCCCGGGACGGGCTACACCTTC. Translated: CASSQDPGTGYTF.